Below, 8 T cell receptor beta chains from the same sample are listed, as sequenced in a study of blood T cell repertoires in COVID-19. This table comes from immunoSEQ multiplex PCR, and its TCRdb copy is limited to in-frame clones, with some not included. This table has 250,000 to 300,000 clones, over 75% appearing once. Material for sequencing was PBMCs or T cells enriched from blood (not recorded which). Every receptor here comes from a woman between 25 and 40 years old who had recovered from COVID-19.

With regard to this clone: The sample carries other DNA sequences with the same CDR3. J is TRBJ2-7 and V is TRBV27, with no clear D. Trimming shortened V by 3 bases and J by 0 bases, and 6 bases separated the two germline ends. This CDR3 has 13 amino acids. Germline V gene sequence: CDR1 MNHEY, CDR2 SMNVEV (reference sequence). CDR3 protein: CASSFSSSYEQYF. CDR3 in DNA: TGTGCCAGCAGTTTCTCTAGCTCCTACGAGCAGTACTTC.

The V gene is TRBV15, the J gene TRBJ1-1; 12 bases map to TRBD1. The V and J ends lost 3 bases and 6 bases, in that order; junction bases with no gene match: 2. Looked up from germline, CDR1 is LNHNV and CDR2 is YYDKDF (reference sequence). The CDR3 length is 14 residues. The CDR3 DNA sequence: TGTGCCACCAGCAGTGGGACAGGGGGCTCTGAAGCTTTCTTT. The encoded protein is CATSSGTGGSEAFF.

This chain uses TRBV7-8 with TRBJ2-3; tentatively, D is TRBD2 (5 bases). Germline lookup yields CDR1 SGHVS and CDR2 FQNEAQ. V lost 3 bases and J 0 bases, leaving 13 bases between the germline ends. The CDR3 contains 16 residues. CDR3 sequence reads: CASSFPKLGSTDTQYF. The DNA for the CDR3 is TGTGCCAGCAGCTTTCCCAAACTAGGTAGCACAGATACGCAGTATTTT.

A single count supports this clone. The chain has TRBV7-3 and TRBJ2-3; D uncertain. The CDR3 is 15 amino acids. Germline-derived CDR1 and CDR2 are SGHTA and FQGTGA. V lost 2 bases to trimming and J lost 2 bases, with 11 bases between them. The CDR3 is CASSLYHSPTDTQYF. DNA for the CDR3: TGTGCCAGCAGCTTATATCACAGTCCCACAGATACGCAGTATTTT.

The rearrangement joins TRBV6-5 to TRBJ1-1; TRBD1 is a possible D gene (6 bases). The V and J ends lost 0 bases and 1 base respectively, with 9 bases between them. Germline V gene lookup returns CDR1 MNHEY and CDR2 SVGAGI. The CDR3 spans 15 residues. DNA for the CDR3: TGTGCCAGCAGTTACTCGGGACAATCGAACACTGAAGCTTTCTTT. This gives the protein CASSYSGQSNTEAFF.

This chain links TRBV7-9 with TRBJ1-5; 7 positions agree with TRBD1. The CDR3 runs to 15 residues. Unmatched junction bases numbered 4, after V lost 0 bases and J lost 5 bases. Germline V gives CDR1 SEHNR, CDR2 FQNEAQ (reference sequence). The CDR3: CASSLATGQDQPQHF. CDR3 sequence (DNA): TGTGCCAGCAGCTTAGCGACAGGGCAGGATCAGCCCCAGCATTTT.

V gene TRBV29-1 combines with J gene TRBJ2-2; 7 positions match TRBD1. V lost 5 bases and J lost 3; bases outside the gene matches: 15. Germline lookup yields CDR1 SQVTM and CDR2 ANQGSEA. This CDR3 is built from 17 residues. Here the CDR3 reads CSVTRTGWGLDTGELFF. CDR3 coding DNA: TGCAGCGTTACACGGACAGGTTGGGGTTTGGACACCGGGGAGCTGTTTTTT.

The chain couples TRBV18 to TRBJ2-3; 9 nucleotides agree with TRBD2. This CDR3 region has 13 residues. Germline V gene sequence: CDR1 KGHSH, CDR2 LQKENI. The V gene end was trimmed by 6 bases and the J gene end by 5 bases; junction bases not matched to a gene: 3. The CDR3 sequence: CASSGAGGDTQYF. The DNA of the CDR3 is TGTGCCAGCTCCGGAGCGGGAGGAGATACGCAGTATTTT.